A single sample is the source of the 5 T cell receptor beta chains below, sequenced in a study of blood T cell repertoires in COVID-19. Repertoires were generated with immunoSEQ multiplex PCR, while TCRdb's copy carries only in-frame clones and drops some. The table includes about 130,000 clones, approximately 70% detected once. Sequenced input: peripheral blood. The receptors were gathered from a woman in her sixties or seventies with acute or convalescent COVID-19.

The rearrangement uses TRBV5-1 and TRBJ2-1; 13 bases are shared with TRBD2. Per germline, CDR1 SGHRS and CDR2 YFSETQ. J lost 8 bases, V lost 4 bases, and 3 bases had no gene match. CDR3 length: 14 amino acids. Here the CDR3 DNA reads TGCGCCAGCAGCAGGGGACTAGCGGGGCATGAGCAGTTCTTC. Encoded protein: CASSRGLAGHEQFF.

The chain combines TRBV6-5 with TRBJ2-7; 7 bases fit TRBD1. Trimming at V came to 6 bases and at J to 3 bases, leaving 11 bases not matched to a gene. The CDR3 has 15 amino acids. The V gene's germline CDR1 is MNHEY and CDR2 SVGAGI. This CDR3 is CASSMGEGAFYEQYF. CDR3 nucleotide sequence: TGTGCCAGCAGCATGGGCGAGGGGGCTTTCTACGAGCAGTACTTC.

This rearrangement joins TRBV18 to TRBJ2-1; unclear D gene. Germline V gene sequence: CDR1 KGHSH, CDR2 LQKENI. This CDR3 is built from 13 residues. V was clipped by 2 bases and J by 4 bases, with 6 bases between them. CDR3 DNA sequence: TGTGCCAGCTCACCAGTCCAGTACAATGAGCAGTTCTTC. Amino acid sequence: CASSPVQYNEQFF.

This clone has a handful of counts. The chain has TRBV7-2 and TRBJ1-1; no firm D call. The V and J ends lost 8 bases and 1 base respectively, with 11 bases between them. Germline CDR1 is SGHTA and CDR2 is FQGNSA. The CDR3 length is 13 residues. DNA for the CDR3: TGTGCCAGCTTACGGGTGGGGAACACTGAAGCTTTCTTT. Encoded protein: CASLRVGNTEAFF.

The chain is built from TRBV11-2 and TRBJ2-1; D is undetermined. This CDR3 is built from 14 residues. Trimming removed 0 bases from V and 7 bases from J, with 10 bases in between. CDR1 and CDR2 (germline): SGHAT, FQNNGV. The CDR3 coding sequence is TGTGCCAGCAGCTTAGAGCCATACCAGAATGAGCAGTTCTTC. Encoded protein: CASSLEPYQNEQFF.